The T cell receptor beta chain described here comes from a study of blood T cell repertoires in COVID-19. Profiled with immunoSEQ multiplex PCR; TCRdb holds only in-frame clones, not every one. This sample has over 200,000 clones, with 80% to 90% found just once. Someone with COVID-19 had been met by exposed participants within 2 weeks before study entry. The CDR3 consists of 17 residues. V was pared by 3 bases and J by 2 bases, with 8 bases of the junction left unmatched. CDR1 is LGHDT and CDR2 is YNNKEL in the germline V gene (reference sequence). The V gene is TRBV3-1 (or the pseudogene TRBV3-2), the J gene TRBJ1-3; 9 bases are shared with TRBD1. This TCR was sampled from a woman aged 30 to 39 who had been exposed to COVID-19. Specimen: PBMCs or T cells enriched from blood (not recorded which). The CDR3 loop reads CASSHFGQGNTGNTIYF. CDR3 bases: TGTGCCAGCAGCCACTTCGGACAGGGGAACACTGGAAACACCATATATTTT.